There are a few counts of the clone carrying this T cell receptor beta chain. This entry belongs to a study of blood T cell repertoires in COVID-19. For the study at large: Samples came from the United States, Italy and Spain, spanning acute and convalescent COVID-19. T cells, B-cell-depleted T cells, or PBMCs provided the cDNA or gDNA that served as material.

Germline CDR1 KGHSH, CDR2 LQKENI. This CDR3 is built from 12 residues. The ends were cut back, 4 bases at V and 8 bases at J, with 11 bases in the middle. As processed by the authors: Amplifying reference gene primers gave estimates of nucleated cell counts. Only in-frame clones appear in the TCRdb table, and some are missing; sequencing was by immunoSEQ multiplex PCR. D and trimming were read from the DNA, whereas the V and J calls and clone size are those reported in that table. The profile shows about 58,000 clones, about 85% of them singletons. The TCR comes from a woman between 65 and 79 years old with active COVID-19. The V and J genes are TRBV18 and TRBJ1-1, with D possibly being TRBD1 (5 bases). The specimen was peripheral blood. The CDR3 bases are TGTGCCAGCTCACGTGGGGGGATGGAAGCTTTCTTT. Encoded protein: CASSRGGMEAFF.